These T cell receptor beta chains were read from a single sample in a study of cytotoxic CD8 clonotypes in ibrutinib-treated CLL. Sequenced by immunoSEQ multiplex PCR; TCRdb stores in-frame clones only, minus some. This sample has 150,000 to 200,000 clones, with around nine tenths found just once. The input for sequencing was PBMCs, taken at disease progression, from a patient treated with ibrutinib. The receptor source for this set is a human donor with chronic lymphocytic leukemia. Both conserved end residues are part of each CDR3. The D gene is left open where the match is weak. Not all rows give a size; the values are once, few, many and, for expanded clones, a class.

v_call: TRBV30; j_call: TRBJ1-5; d_call: NA; clone_size: NA; cdr3_nt: TGTGCCTGGAGTGGTGGGGGGGGACAGCCCCAGCATTTT; cdr3_aa: CAWSGGGGQPQHF
v_call: TRBV10-2; j_call: TRBJ2-7; d_call: NA; clone_size: NA; cdr3_nt: TGCGCCAGCAGTGTTCACTCCTCCTACGAGCAGTACTTC; cdr3_aa: CASSVHSSYEQYF
v_call: TRBV14; j_call: TRBJ2-1; d_call: NA; clone_size: NA; cdr3_nt: TGTGCCAGCAGCCCAGACTACCCTTACAATGAGCAGTTCTTC; cdr3_aa: CASSPDYPYNEQFF
v_call: TRBV7-2; j_call: TRBJ1-5; d_call: NA; clone_size: NA; cdr3_nt: TGTGCCAGCAGCCCCGGGTGGGAACAGCCGAATCAGCCCCAGCATTTT; cdr3_aa: CASSPGWEQPNQPQHF
v_call: TRBV27; j_call: TRBJ2-7; d_call: TRBD1; clone_size: NA; cdr3_nt: TGTGCCAGCAGTTCCACGGACAGGGCGGTCTACGAGCAGTACTTC; cdr3_aa: CASSSTDRAVYEQYF
v_call: TRBV11-2; j_call: TRBJ2-7; d_call: NA; clone_size: NA; cdr3_nt: TGTGCCAGCAGCTCCACTATTGCGGGTTCCTACGAGCAGTACTTC; cdr3_aa: CASSSTIAGSYEQYF
v_call: TRBV19; j_call: TRBJ1-5; d_call: NA; clone_size: NA; cdr3_nt: TGTGCCAGTACCCCTACGGCCACCAGCAATCAGCCCCAGCATTTT; cdr3_aa: CASTPTATSNQPQHF
v_call: TRBV15; j_call: TRBJ2-3; d_call: TRBD2; clone_size: NA; cdr3_nt: TGTGCCACCAGCAGTGGCGGGAGGGCCTTAGATACGCAGTATTTT; cdr3_aa: CATSSGGRALDTQYF
v_call: TRBV9; j_call: TRBJ1-3; d_call: TRBD1; clone_size: NA; cdr3_nt: TGTGCCAGCAGCGAGGGGACAGTACGGACTGGAAACACCATATATTTT; cdr3_aa: CASSEGTVRTGNTIYF
v_call: TRBV10-3; j_call: TRBJ2-5; d_call: TRBD2; clone_size: NA; cdr3_nt: TGTGCCATCAGGGCACTAGCGGGAGAAGAGACCCAGTACTTC; cdr3_aa: CAIRALAGEETQYF
v_call: TRBV6-5; j_call: TRBJ1-2; d_call: NA; clone_size: NA; cdr3_nt: TGTGCCAGCAGTTACTCGAACTGGGAATCCAATGGCTACACCTTC; cdr3_aa: CASSYSNWESNGYTF
v_call: TRBV15; j_call: TRBJ1-2; d_call: NA; clone_size: NA; cdr3_nt: TGTGCCACCAGCAGATGGGAGGGAGTCTATGGCTACACCTTC; cdr3_aa: CATSRWEGVYGYTF
v_call: TRBV5-6; j_call: TRBJ2-1; d_call: NA; clone_size: NA; cdr3_nt: TGTGCCAGCAGCTTGGTTAGTGGGACCATCTACAATGAGCAGTTCTTC; cdr3_aa: CASSLVSGTIYNEQFF
v_call: TRBV6-4; j_call: TRBJ1-2; d_call: TRBD1; clone_size: once; cdr3_nt: TGTGCCAGCTCAACAGGGGTCGGCGGCTACACCTTC; cdr3_aa: CASSTGVGGYTF
v_call: TRBV19; j_call: TRBJ2-7; d_call: NA; clone_size: NA; cdr3_nt: TGTGCCACTGCTAGGCCCCCGGCGAACGAGCAGTACTTC; cdr3_aa: CATARPPANEQYF
v_call: TRBV5-1; j_call: TRBJ2-1; d_call: NA; clone_size: NA; cdr3_nt: TGCGCCAGCAGCTTGGATGATATTATCAATGAGCAGTTCTTC; cdr3_aa: CASSLDDIINEQFF
v_call: TRBV7-9; j_call: TRBJ2-1; d_call: NA; clone_size: NA; cdr3_nt: TGTGCCAGCAGCTTCTCGCTGGGTGCCACCTACAATGAGCAGTTCTTC; cdr3_aa: CASSFSLGATYNEQFF
v_call: TRBV11-3; j_call: TRBJ2-3; d_call: NA; clone_size: NA; cdr3_nt: TGTGCCAGCAGCCCACCTGGGGGTCCCAGCACAGATACGCAGTATTTT; cdr3_aa: CASSPPGGPSTDTQYF
v_call: TRBV29-1; j_call: TRBJ1-1; d_call: NA; clone_size: once; cdr3_nt: TGCAGCGTTGAAGACTTAGGCACTGAAGCTTTCTTT; cdr3_aa: CSVEDLGTEAFF